This T cell receptor beta chain appears in the sequencing data of a study of blood T cell repertoires in COVID-19 (dated by TCRdb to 2018 to 2021). Regarding the complete study: Samples from collaborators originated in the United States, Italy and Spain and spanned both the acute and convalescent phases of COVID-19. The material from the prospective study consisted of cDNA or gDNA derived from T cells, B-cell-depleted T cells, or PBMCs. The dataset comprised deeply sampled blood TCRbeta repertoires from subjects exposed to, actively infected with, or recovered from COVID-19. The repertoires were released in a freely available public database meant as a resource for research on the immune response to SARS-CoV-2. The samples were drawn from the first 160 participants of the ongoing ImmuneRACE study and from 1,200 or so subjects provided by 6 global collaborators. The sample metadata nearly always contained a de-identified subject ID, COVID-19 status, age in years and sex. Where HLA class I and class II types were available, the types were taken from metadata supplied by the sample provider, not from assay-based typing. Findings and caveats that apply to the study as a whole: The quantity of clinical and demographic metadata differed by source and by participant and was supplied without curation.

Whole blood was collected in K2EDTA tubes by collaborating institutions according to the institutions' own protocols. For TCRbeta analysis, collaborator samples were shipped as frozen whole blood, as isolated PBMCs, or as DNA extracted from either sample type. To note about this clone: The clone's antigen remains unknown. There are no base qualities to consult, and no much larger clone falls within one base.

TCRbeta CDR3 regions were amplified from genomic DNA using the immunoSEQ Assay, a bias-controlled multiplex PCR. In the original analysis: The number of nucleated cells in each sample was estimated from the amplification of reference gene primers within the assay. To quantify the absolute abundance of each unique TCRbeta CDR3 rearrangement, sequence reads were collapsed and filtered. For each sample, productive Simpson clonality was calculated by taking the square root of Simpson's diversity index across productive rearrangements. The table comes from immuneACCESS by way of TCRdb, which keeps in-frame sequences with V and J called. Part of the clones is missing from these tables; in studies checked, under half for an unresolved V gene and the rest for unknown reasons. V and J calls and clone size are given by that table; D and trimming were obtained from the DNA. The sample contains 47,000 or so clones, roughly four fifths of them found a single time. In total, the top ten clones hold roughly 2.6% of the sample.

The germline V gene gives CDR1 as MDHEN and CDR2 as SYDVKM. The CDR3 measures 16 amino acids from cysteine to phenylalanine. Only the CDR3 region is kept as DNA, spanning 48 bases read in frame from base 1. Trimming takes 5 bases off V and 1 base off J; junction bases not matched to a gene: 4. The sequence was collected from a woman in her fifties or sixties with acute or convalescent COVID-19. This chain is built from TRBV28 and TRBJ2-2; 10 of the junction bases match TRBD2. The sample taken for sequencing was peripheral blood. The nucleotide sequence reads TGTGCCAGCAGTCTGCTAGCGGGAGTGAACACCGGGGAGCTGTTTTTT. This translates into CASSLLAGVNTGELFF.